This T cell receptor (beta chain) was captured by sequencing in a study of T cell changes during pregnancy in multiple sclerosis. The table came from immunoSEQ multiplex PCR; TCRdb's copy has only in-frame clones and leaves some out. The data contain over 50,000 clones, 80% to 90% of them singletons. V lost 1 base and J 0 bases, leaving 16 bases between the germline ends. Germline V gives CDR1 GTSNPN, CDR2 SVGIG (reference sequence). The CDR3 is made up of 17 amino acids. The source is a female donor in good health, enrolled as a control in a pregnancy study. The sample here was peripheral blood, taken in the first trimester of pregnancy. V and J are TRBV30 and TRBJ1-3, with D possibly matching TRBD1 (6 bases). The CDR3 DNA sequence: TGTGCCTGGAGTGGCAACCGACAGGTTTTCTCTGGAAACACCATATATTTT. This sequence encodes CAWSGNRQVFSGNTIYF.